A selection of T cell receptor beta chains follows, all from one sample in a study of beta chain features in type 1 diabetes. Produced via immunoSEQ multiplex PCR; TCRdb's table is partial and in-frame only. The data hold nearly 350,000 clones, with over 7% observed a single time. Sequences were obtained from central memory CD4+ T cells from blood. The receptor source for this set is a man aged 30-40 years with type 1 diabetes. CDR3s include the opening cysteine and the closing phenylalanine or tryptophan. Each record gives: D gene, clone size, J gene, V gene, CDR3 DNA, CDR3 protein. A D gene is named only where the DNA matches it firmly. Only part of the rows carry a size: once, few, many, or a class if the clone is expanded.

>NA|NA|TRBJ1-6|TRBV10-1
TGCGCCAGCAGTGATGGGGCTGGAAGTTCACCCCTCCACTTT
CASSDGAGSSPLHF
>TRBD2|many|TRBJ2-5|TRBV28
TGTGCCAGCAGTCTCCTAGCGGGGGACGGAGAGACCCAGTACTTC
CASSLLAGDGETQYF
>TRBD1|NA|TRBJ2-7|TRBV2
TGTGCCAGCGGCCGGGACAGAAAGCGAGAGCAGTACTTC
CASGRDRKREQYF
>TRBD1|few|TRBJ1-3|TRBV18
TGTGCCAGCTCAGCAACAGGGGCTGGAAACACCATATATTTT
CASSATGAGNTIYF
>NA|NA|TRBJ1-6|TRBV7-2
TGTGCCAGCAGCTTAAGAACACCTCCGTCACCCCTCCACTTT
CASSLRTPPSPLHF
>NA|NA|TRBJ1-1|TRBV6-6
TGTGCCAGCAGTTACCTAGCGCCGGACTCTGAAGCTTTCTTT
CASSYLAPDSEAFF
>TRBD1|few|TRBJ2-7|TRBV30
TGTGCCTGGTCCCGGGACAGAAGCGACGAGCAGTACTTC
CAWSRDRSDEQYF
>NA|NA|TRBJ2-2|TRBV28
TGTGCCAGCAGAGAATCCGGGGAGCTGTTTTTT
CASRESGELFF
>NA|NA|TRBJ2-1|TRBV6-5
TGTGCCAGCAGGCCAACCTTTTACAATGAGCAGTTCTTC
CASRPTFYNEQFF
>TRBD2|few|TRBJ2-1|TRBV10-3
TGTGCCATCAGTGAGTCTGCTAGCGGGGGGGCCTATGAGCAGTTCTTC
CAISESASGGAYEQFF
>TRBD1|NA|TRBJ2-3|TRBV25-1
TGTGCCAGCAGTGAATTGGGACAGGGGGAGGAGGATACGCAGTATTTT
CASSELGQGEEDTQYF
>TRBD1|few|TRBJ1-1|TRBV6-6
TGTGCCAGCAAGCCGGGACAGATGAACACTGAAGCTTTCTTT
CASKPGQMNTEAFF